This T cell receptor beta chain was found in a study of naive and memory T cell subsets. Regarding the study as a whole: No ground truth validated the naive and memory repertoire findings. Expression changes during T cell differentiation may affect RNA-based TCR counts. Possibly reflecting memory cells re-expressing CD45RA, a few larger clonotypes occurred in naive repertoires, especially CD8.

An equimolar mix of two oligonucleotides served as the beta constant-region primer for TRBC1 and TRBC2. TCRdb processed the UMI-ligation and nested PCR reads anew with MiXCR; each CDR3 protein has one entry. The sample consists of 120,000 to 150,000 distinct CDR3 sequences, 17% of them appearing once. V dropped 1 base and J dropped 2 bases, with 12 bases sitting between them. The germline V gene encodes CDR1 KGHSH and CDR2 LQKENI. The CDR3 has 15 amino acids. Alpha and beta libraries were amplified separately from the second PCR onward. Concerning this clonotype itself: The target antigen is unknown.

The sample consisted of naive CD4+ T cells from blood. The V call is TRBV18, the J call TRBJ2-7; D possibly matches TRBD1 or TRBD2 (6 bases each). The sequence was obtained from a human donor in good health. The CDR3 coding sequence is TGTGCCAGCTCACCACTCTCGGGGGCGGCCTACGAGCAGTACTTC. This codes for CASSPLSGAAYEQYF.